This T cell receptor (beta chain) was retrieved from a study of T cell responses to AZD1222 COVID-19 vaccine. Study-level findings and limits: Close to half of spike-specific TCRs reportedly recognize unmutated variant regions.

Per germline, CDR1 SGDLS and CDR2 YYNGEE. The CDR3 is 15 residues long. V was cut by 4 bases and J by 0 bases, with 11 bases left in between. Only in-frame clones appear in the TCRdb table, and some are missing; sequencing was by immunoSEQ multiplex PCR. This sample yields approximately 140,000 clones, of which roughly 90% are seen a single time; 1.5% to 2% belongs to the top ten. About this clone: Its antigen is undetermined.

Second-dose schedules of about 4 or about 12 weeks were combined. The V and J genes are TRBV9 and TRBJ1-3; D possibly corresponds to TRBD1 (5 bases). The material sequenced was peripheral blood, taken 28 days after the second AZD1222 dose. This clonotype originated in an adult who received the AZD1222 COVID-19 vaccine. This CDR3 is CASSQAGNSGNTIYF. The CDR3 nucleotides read TGTGCCAGCAGCCAGGCAGGGAACTCTGGAAACACCATATATTTT.